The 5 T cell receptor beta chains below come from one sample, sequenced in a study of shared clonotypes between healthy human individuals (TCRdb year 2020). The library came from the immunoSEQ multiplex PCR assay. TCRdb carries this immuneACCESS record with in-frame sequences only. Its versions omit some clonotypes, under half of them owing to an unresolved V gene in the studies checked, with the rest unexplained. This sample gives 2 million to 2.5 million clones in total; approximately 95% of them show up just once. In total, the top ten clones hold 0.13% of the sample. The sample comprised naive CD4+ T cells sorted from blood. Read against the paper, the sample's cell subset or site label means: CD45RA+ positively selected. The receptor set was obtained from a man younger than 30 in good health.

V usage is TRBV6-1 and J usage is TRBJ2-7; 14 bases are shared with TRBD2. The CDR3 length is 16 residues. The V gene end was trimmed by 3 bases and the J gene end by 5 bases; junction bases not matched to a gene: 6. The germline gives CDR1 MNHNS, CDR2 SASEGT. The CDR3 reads CASSEGLAGVLNEQYF. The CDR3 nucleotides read TGTGCCAGCAGTGAGGGACTAGCGGGGGTCCTCAACGAGCAGTACTTC.

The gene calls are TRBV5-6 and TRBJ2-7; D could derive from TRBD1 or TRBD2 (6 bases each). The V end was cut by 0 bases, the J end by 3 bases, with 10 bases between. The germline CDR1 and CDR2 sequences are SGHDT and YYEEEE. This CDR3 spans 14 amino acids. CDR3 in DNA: TGTGCCAGCAGCTTGGTCGGGGGCAACTACGAGCAGTACTTC. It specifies CASSLVGGNYEQYF. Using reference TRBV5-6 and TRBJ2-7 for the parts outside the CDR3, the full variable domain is DAGVTQSPTHLIKTRGQQVTLRCSPKSGHDTVSWYQQALGQGPQFIFQYYEEEERQRGNFPDRFSGHQFPNYSSELNVNALLLGDSALYLCASSLVGGNYEQYFGPGTRLTVT.

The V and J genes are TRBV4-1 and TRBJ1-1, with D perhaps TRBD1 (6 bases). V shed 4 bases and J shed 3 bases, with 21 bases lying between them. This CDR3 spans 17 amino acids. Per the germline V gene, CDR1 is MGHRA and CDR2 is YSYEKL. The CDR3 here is CASSLDGGSVVDTEAFF. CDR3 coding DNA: TGCGCCAGCAGCCTAGACGGGGGCTCGGTGGTGGACACTGAAGCTTTCTTT.

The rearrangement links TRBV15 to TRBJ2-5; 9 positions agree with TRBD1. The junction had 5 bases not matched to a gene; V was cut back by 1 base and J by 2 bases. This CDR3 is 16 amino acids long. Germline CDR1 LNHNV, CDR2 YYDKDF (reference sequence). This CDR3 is CATSRAPTGGQETQYF. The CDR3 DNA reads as TGTGCCACCAGCAGAGCCCCGACAGGGGGGCAAGAGACCCAGTACTTC.

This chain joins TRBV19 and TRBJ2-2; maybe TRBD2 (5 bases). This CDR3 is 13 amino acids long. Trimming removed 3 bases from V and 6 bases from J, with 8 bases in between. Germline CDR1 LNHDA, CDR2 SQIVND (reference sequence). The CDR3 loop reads CASSMRDPGELFF. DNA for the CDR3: TGTGCCAGTAGTATGAGGGATCCCGGGGAGCTGTTTTTT.